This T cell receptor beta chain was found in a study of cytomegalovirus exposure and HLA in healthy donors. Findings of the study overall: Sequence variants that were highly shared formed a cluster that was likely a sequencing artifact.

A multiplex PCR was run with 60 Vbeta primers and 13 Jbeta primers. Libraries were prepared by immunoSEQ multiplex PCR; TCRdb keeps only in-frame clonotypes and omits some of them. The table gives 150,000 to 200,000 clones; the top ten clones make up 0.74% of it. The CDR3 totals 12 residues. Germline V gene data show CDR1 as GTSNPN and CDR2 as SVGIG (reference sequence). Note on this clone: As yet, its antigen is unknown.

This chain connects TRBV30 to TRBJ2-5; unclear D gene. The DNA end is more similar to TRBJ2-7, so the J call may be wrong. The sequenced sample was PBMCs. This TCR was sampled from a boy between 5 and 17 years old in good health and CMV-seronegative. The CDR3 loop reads CAWRAGLGEQYF. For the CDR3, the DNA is TGTGCCTGGAGGGCTGGGTTGGGCGAGCAGTACTTC.